The entry below describes one T cell receptor beta chain. Here immunoSEQ multiplex PCR was the method, and the copy in TCRdb shows in-frame clones only, minus some. The data contain some 260,000 clones, roughly 80% of them singletons. This sample was included in a study of blood T cell repertoires in COVID-19. Whole-study context: Nucleic acid was either cDNA or gDNA, and it came from T cells, B-cell-depleted T cells, or PBMCs.

Those who participated ranged in age from roughly 18 to 90 years and resided in under 25 US areas. Sequenced sample: PBMCs or T cells enriched from blood (not recorded which). This receptor was taken from a man aged 30-40 years with acute COVID-19.

The CDR3 loop reads CASSQGTGPYGYTF. The CDR3 DNA sequence: TGCGCCAGCAGCCAAGGGACAGGTCCCTATGGCTACACCTTC. The J gene is TRBJ1-2, the V gene TRBV4-3; 7 nucleotides line up with TRBD1. Germline V gene lookup returns CDR1 LGHNA and CDR2 YSLEER. V gave up 1 base and J gave up 4 bases; unmatched junction bases: 3. This CDR3 is built from 14 residues.